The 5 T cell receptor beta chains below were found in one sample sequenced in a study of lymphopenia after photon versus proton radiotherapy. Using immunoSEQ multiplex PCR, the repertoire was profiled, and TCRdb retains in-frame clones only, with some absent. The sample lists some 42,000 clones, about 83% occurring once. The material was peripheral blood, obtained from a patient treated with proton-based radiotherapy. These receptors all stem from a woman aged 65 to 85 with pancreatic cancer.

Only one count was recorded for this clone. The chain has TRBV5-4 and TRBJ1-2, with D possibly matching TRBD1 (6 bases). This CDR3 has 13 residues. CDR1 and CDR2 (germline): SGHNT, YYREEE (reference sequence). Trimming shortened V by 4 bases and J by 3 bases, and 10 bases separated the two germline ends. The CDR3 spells CASSKDSYYGYTF. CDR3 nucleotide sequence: TGTGCCAGCAGCAAGGACAGTTACTATGGCTACACCTTC.

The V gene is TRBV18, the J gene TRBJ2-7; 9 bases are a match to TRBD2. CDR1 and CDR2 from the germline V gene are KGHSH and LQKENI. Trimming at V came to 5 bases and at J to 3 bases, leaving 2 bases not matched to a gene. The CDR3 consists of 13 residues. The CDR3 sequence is CASSKTSGYEQYF. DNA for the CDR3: TGTGCCAGCTCAAAGACTAGCGGCTACGAGCAGTACTTC.

The CDR3 is CASSLSVGSGRNQETQYF. The CDR3 bases are TGTGCCAGCAGTTTAAGTGTCGGCAGCGGGAGAAACCAAGAGACCCAGTACTTC. V usage is TRBV27 and J usage is TRBJ2-5; 8 nucleotides line up with TRBD2. There are 18 residues in the CDR3. Trimming took 2 bases from V and 0 from J; bases not matched to a gene: 11. CDR1 is MNHEY and CDR2 is SMNVEV in the germline V gene (reference sequence).

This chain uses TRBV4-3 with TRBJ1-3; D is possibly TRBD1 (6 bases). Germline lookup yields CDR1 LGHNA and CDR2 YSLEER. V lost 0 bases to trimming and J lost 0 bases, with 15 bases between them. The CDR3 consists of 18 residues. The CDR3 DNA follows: TGCGCCAGCAGCCAAGAGAGTGGACAGAGGGGCTCTGGAAACACCATATATTTT. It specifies CASSQESGQRGSGNTIYF.

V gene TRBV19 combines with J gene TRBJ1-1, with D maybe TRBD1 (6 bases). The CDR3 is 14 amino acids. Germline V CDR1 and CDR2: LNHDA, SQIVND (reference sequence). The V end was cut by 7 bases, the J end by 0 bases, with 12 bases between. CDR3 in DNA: TGTGCCAGTATAAGGGGACAAGTGAACACTGAAGCTTTCTTT. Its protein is CASIRGQVNTEAFF.